This T cell receptor beta chain comes out of a study of Graves' ophthalmopathy and Graves' hyperthyroidism. Overall study findings and caveats: Most expanded clonotypes from thyroid (those above 0.001 frequency) were also found in blood.

Remarks on this clonotype: Its antigen is unknown.

V lost 1 base to trimming and J lost 1 base, with 7 bases between them. The germline V gene encodes CDR1 SGHTA and CDR2 FQGNSA. The CDR3 has 14 amino acids. From RNA, the CDR3 regions of TCR beta chains were amplified and sequenced. First-round RT-PCR relied on HTBI primers, and a second-round multiplex PCR came next. One entry per CDR3 protein, called by TCRdb with MiXCR from the multiplex PCR reads. The table shows hundreds of thousands of distinct CDR3 sequences, with roughly 50% occurring only once. The TCR was taken from an adult man with Graves' ophthalmopathy. Material for sequencing was peripheral blood. The chain uses TRBV7-2 and TRBJ1-1, with unresolved D. The CDR3 reads CASSLDVENTEAFF. The DNA of the CDR3 is TGTGCCAGCAGCTTAGACGTGGAGAACACTGAAGCTTTCTTT.